This T cell receptor beta chain was retrieved from a study of molecular identifiers for immune sequencing clone quantification. Whole-study findings and limits: Because of identical TCR molecules sharing a barcode, sizes of highly expanded clones could be underestimated. About a million naive cells reportedly did not prevent detection of spiked Jurkat TCR RNA from one cell. Naive cells had under 1% of molecules in clones above 20 RNA copies, effectors over 99%.

The V end was cut by 5 bases, the J end by 7 bases, with 12 bases between. The CDR3 loop spans 13 amino acids. For bulk TCR libraries, previously described methods and listed TCR primers were used. TCRdb passed the PCR reads through MiXCR, listing each CDR3 protein once. The sample consists of some 320,000 distinct CDR3 sequences, roughly 23% of them appearing once. A word on this clonotype: Antigen: not known.

The sample consisted of naive CD8+ T cells from blood, with Jurkat cell RNA spiked in. As for subset: FACS-sorted CD8+CD4-CCR7+CD45RA+ naive T cells. The receptor was derived from a human donor in good health. Some libraries in this study had Jurkat cell RNA spiked in. This chain links TRBV12-3 or TRBV12-4 with TRBJ1-5; D unresolved. This CDR3 reads CASSPERLQPQHF. In DNA, the CDR3 is TGTGCCAGCAGTCCCGAAAGATTACAGCCCCAGCATTTT.